The source of this T cell receptor (beta chain) is a study of blood T cell repertoires in COVID-19. Study details: Some COVID-19 samples were acute and others convalescent; all came from the United States, Italy and Spain. Nucleic acid was either cDNA or gDNA, and it came from T cells, B-cell-depleted T cells, or PBMCs.

As handled by the study authors: Estimated nucleated cell counts came from reference gene primer amplification. Only in-frame clones appear in the TCRdb table, and some are missing; sequencing was by immunoSEQ multiplex PCR. V and J calls plus clone size are reproduced from that table; the DNA served to infer D and trimming. This table has about 110,000 clones, roughly 88% appearing once. CDR1 and CDR2 from the germline V gene are MNHEY and SVGAGI. This CDR3 comprises 15 residues. The junction had 12 bases not matched to a gene; V was cut back by 6 bases and J by 7 bases. The V and J genes are TRBV6-5 and TRBJ1-2; 9 nucleotides align to TRBD1. This sequence was found in a woman in her 70s with acute or convalescent COVID-19. Material for sequencing was peripheral blood. CDR3 loop: CASRGEGGTGSGYTF. In DNA form, the CDR3 reads TGTGCCAGCAGGGGTGAGGGTGGGACAGGGTCTGGCTACACCTTC.